The T cell receptor (beta chain) described here comes from a study of Ad26.COV2.S vaccination and SARS-CoV-2 variants. Study context: Donor allocation was to the COV1001 Ad26.COV2.S trial arm. Intramuscular Ad26.COV2.S doses were given once or twice, 56 days apart.

The germline V gene encodes CDR1 SGHTA and CDR2 FQGNSA. Trimming shortened V by 1 base and J by 5 bases, and 11 bases separated the two germline ends. This CDR3 is built from 14 residues. Profiled with immunoSEQ multiplex PCR; TCRdb holds only in-frame clones, not every one. Of fewer than 500,000 clones listed, about 91% are singletons. Concerning this clone itself: Its antigen is unidentified.

Study-wide results and caveats: Breadth, reportedly substantial, characterized the spike-specific CD8+ and CD4+ T cell responses after vaccination.

Treatment of the sample: over 15 received Ad26.COV2.S at low or high dose, single or two shots; 5 received placebo; per-sample allocation not given. Sampling happened 63 days after the first vaccine or placebo injection. SARS-CoV-2 spike from the Wuhan strain was encoded by the vaccine, an Ad26 vector. This chain uses TRBV7-2 with TRBJ1-1; perhaps TRBD1 as D (5 bases). The input for sequencing was peripheral blood, taken in a trial of Ad26.COV2.S vaccine versus placebo. The sequence derives from a person between 18 and 65 years old who received the Ad26.COV2.S COVID-19 vaccine or a placebo. The CDR3 here is CASSLVSGWTEAFF. Here the CDR3 DNA reads TGTGCCAGCAGCTTAGTCTCAGGGTGGACTGAAGCTTTCTTT. The full variable domain, its missing parts supplied by reference TRBV7-2 and TRBJ1-1, is GAGVSQSPSNKVTEKGKDVELRCDPISGHTALYWYRQSLGQGLEFLIYFQGNSAPDKSGLPSDRFSAERTGGSVSTLTIQRTQQEDSAVYLCASSLVSGWTEAFFGQGTRLTVV.